This T cell receptor (beta chain) is drawn from a study of shared clonotypes between healthy human individuals. Study findings and constraints: Naive subsets, compared against memory subsets, generally had larger estimated richness values. The generation probabilities recorded for non-shared clonotypes fell below those of clonotypes shared by all four donors.

Note on this clone: What it binds is not known.

Profiled with immunoSEQ multiplex PCR; TCRdb holds only in-frame clones, not every one. The table has 550,000 to 600,000 clones, 98% seen once; the top ten hold 0.3%. The germline V gene encodes CDR1 LNHDA and CDR2 SQIVND (reference sequence). Trimming took off 6 bases at V and 3 bases at J, with 11 bases between the two ends. CDR3 length: 13 amino acids. CD45RO-negative CD8 cells positively selected for CCR7 made up the naive population, which excluded terminally differentiated effector memory CD45RA+ cells. The sequence was obtained from a young man in good health. Sequenced material: naive CD8+ T cells sorted from blood. The chain uses TRBV19 and TRBJ1-2; no firm D call. CDR3 residues: CASRADDHYGYTF. The DNA for the CDR3 is TGTGCCAGTAGGGCGGACGACCACTATGGCTACACCTTC.